This TCR beta chain was retrieved from a study of cytomegalovirus exposure and HLA in healthy donors. A word on this clone: What it binds is not known.

The PCR used 60 Vbeta and 13 Jbeta primers. In the source study's methods: Later, an analysis found about 80 million unique TCR beta chains, and 9.5 million to 11 million of these were shared. Using immunoSEQ multiplex PCR, the repertoire was profiled, and TCRdb retains in-frame clones only, with some absent. The V and J calls and clone size were taken over from that table, and D and trimming were inferred from the DNA. Of hundreds of thousands of clones listed, about 87% are singletons. Germline CDR1 is SNHLY and CDR2 is FYNNEI. Trimming removed 4 bases from V and 6 bases from J, with 12 bases in between. The CDR3 sequence is 13 residues long. Notes on the study in general: Some 16,000 TCR beta sequences were associated with HLA alleles at 0.05 false discovery rate in a later analysis. Association of a missense DCLRE1C variant with TCR beta V- and J-gene trimming was reported in a later analysis. Sequencing artifact likely explains a cluster of highly shared sequence variants.

The sequence was obtained from a young woman in good health and CMV-seronegative. The sample was PBMCs. This chain links TRBV2 with TRBJ1-1, with D uncertain. The CDR3 nucleotides read TGTGCCAGCAGTGGGGGAGAAAAGGCTGAAGCTTTCTTT. Translation gives CASSGGEKAEAFF.